The 3 T cell receptor beta chains below come from one sample, sequenced in a study of T cells in Graves' hyperthyroidism and ophthalmopathy. RNA transcripts provided the source from which TCR beta CDR3 regions were amplified. HTBI primers drove first-round RT-PCR of the TCR CDR3. Using its own MiXCR run on the multiplex PCR reads, TCRdb lists one record per CDR3 protein. The sample contains some 250,000 distinct CDR3 sequences, about 14% of which appear only once. The specimen sequenced was blood. All receptors come from a woman aged 40 to 50 with Graves' hyperthyroidism that later progressed to Graves' ophthalmopathy.

This clonotype was seen many times. This rearrangement joins TRBV25-1 to TRBJ2-5, with 8 bases that match TRBD2. Germline values: CDR1 MGHDK, CDR2 SYGVNS. CDR3 size: 15 residues. Trimming cost V 7 bases and J 4 bases; bases outside gene matches: 11. CDR3 loop: CASTSSGSGGETQYF. DNA for the CDR3: TGTGCCAGCACCTCAAGCGGGAGTGGTGGAGAGACCCAGTACTTC. The complete variable domain, with remaining parts taken from reference TRBV25-1 and TRBJ2-5, reads EADIYQTPRYLVIGTGKKITLECSQTMGHDKMYWYQQDPGMELHLIHYSYGVNSTEKGDLSSESTVSRIRTEHFPLTLESARPSHTSQYLCASTSSGSGGETQYFGPGTRLLVL.

This rearrangement joins TRBV6-1 to TRBJ1-5; D is undetermined. V was shortened by 2 bases and J by 12 bases, with 5 bases between the two germline ends. The CDR3 length is 10 residues. The V gene's germline CDR1 is MNHNS and CDR2 SASEGT. The CDR3: CASSESLQHF. The CDR3 DNA follows: TGTGCCAGCAGTGAAAGTCTCCAGCATTTT.

Concerning this clonotype itself: Given a much more abundant clone one base away, this may be a read error. V is TRBV6-1 and J is TRBJ2-7, with TRBD2 identical over 11 bases. Trimming at V came to 6 bases and at J to 7 bases, leaving 14 bases not matched to a gene. This CDR3 has 16 amino acids. The V gene's germline CDR1 is MNHNS and CDR2 SASEGT. CDR3 sequence reads: CASRRLAGGSAREQYF. In DNA, the CDR3 is TGTGCCAGCAGAAGGCTAGCGGGAGGCTCGGCACGAGAGCAGTACTTC.